Following are 20 T cell receptor beta chains from one sample sequenced in a study of T-cell memory formation after mild COVID-19 (dated by TCRdb to the early 2020s). Receptor amplification or capture employed 5' RACE. The sequencing machine was an Illumina NovaSeq 6000. Using fastp trimming at Q25 and MiXCR clonotype assembly, TCRdb reanalyzed the public sequencing data and kept in-frame beta chains. Each record represents a unique CDR3 protein, reported with the most common genes and DNA among its rows. Present in this sample are 300,000 to 350,000 distinct CDR3 sequences, approximately 19% of which were seen just once. The top ten clonotypes cover under 25% of the sample. Sequenced sample: PBMCs or a T cell subset sorted from them (not recorded which). These receptors were taken from a man between 18 and 29 years old who had mild COVID-19 (a few samples of this study predate the infection). The sample titles of this study are shuffled in the database, so cell type and time point are left out; the donor was told from shared clones.

This clonotype has a handful of counts. The chain combines TRBV5-1 with TRBJ2-4; no reliable D call. The germline CDR1 and CDR2 sequences are SGHRS and YFSETQ. The CDR3 has 15 amino acids. Trimming pared 0 bases from V and 1 base from J, leaving 8 bases between. The CDR3 reads CASSLDGWAKNIQYF. The CDR3 nucleotides read TGCGCCAGCAGCTTGGATGGGTGGGCCAAAAACATTCAGTACTTC.

The V and J genes are TRBV7-3 and TRBJ2-7; weak D call: TRBD1 (5 bases). Trimming stripped 1 base from V and 5 bases from J, with 9 bases between. The CDR3 spans 13 residues. The V gene's germline CDR1 is SGHTA and CDR2 FQGTGA. CDR3 loop: CASSLMPGNEQYF. The CDR3 nucleotides read TGTGCCAGCAGCTTAATGCCAGGGAACGAGCAGTACTTC.

The chain employs TRBV19 and TRBJ2-2; 9 bases are a match to TRBD1. The V and J ends lost 5 bases and 5 bases, in that order; junction bases with no gene match: 9. Germline CDR1 and CDR2: LNHDA and SQIVND (reference sequence). The CDR3 length is 16 residues. DNA of the CDR3: TGTGCCAGTAGTTCCCGGGACAGGGCTAAAACCGGGGAGCTGTTTTTT. It codes for CASSSRDRAKTGELFF.

CDR3 region: CASSLDQGTQYF. DNA of the CDR3: TGTGCCAGCAGTCTAGATCAAGGTACGCAGTATTTT. The chain links TRBV28 to TRBJ2-3; D not certain. This CDR3 has 12 amino acids. V was trimmed by 5 bases and J by 8 bases, leaving 11 bases between them. Germline V gene sequence: CDR1 MDHEN, CDR2 SYDVKM.

V gene TRBV5-1 combines with J gene TRBJ2-2, with TRBD1 as a possible D gene (6 bases). V was trimmed by 4 bases and J by 4 bases, leaving 17 bases between them. Germline CDR1 is SGHRS and CDR2 is YFSETQ. CDR3 length: 16 residues. The CDR3 loop is CASSRLQGPGTGELFF. The CDR3 nucleotides read TGCGCCAGCAGCCGACTACAGGGCCCGGGCACCGGGGAGCTGTTTTTT.

The V and J genes are TRBV6-6 and TRBJ2-7; D is unresolved. Per the germline V gene, CDR1 is MNHNY and CDR2 is SVGAGI (reference sequence). This CDR3 comprises 18 residues. Trimming removed 0 bases at V and 1 base at J, with 19 bases between. CDR3 sequence: CASSYSIESFQVSYEQYF. The DNA for the CDR3 is TGTGCCAGCAGTTACTCGATCGAGTCGTTTCAGGTTTCCTACGAGCAGTACTTC.

A word on this clonotype: Given a much more abundant clone one base away, this may be a read error. The chain links TRBV7-2 to TRBJ2-1, with 7 positions matching TRBD2. The germline gives CDR1 SGHTA, CDR2 FQGNSA. V shed 4 bases, J shed 0 bases, and the junction held 3 bases outside the gene matches. The CDR3 runs to 15 residues. The CDR3 sequence is CASSSAGSSYNEQFF. The CDR3 nucleotides are TGTGCCAGCAGCTCAGCGGGGAGCTCCTACAATGAGCAGTTCTTC.

This clonotype was seen at least ten times. CDR3 nucleotide sequence: TGTGCCAGCAGCTTAGGGGCAGGATCTGACTATGGCTACACCTTC. Residues: CASSLGAGSDYGYTF. This chain joins TRBV7-9 and TRBJ1-2; D is unresolved. The germline V and J ends were trimmed by 1 base and 3 bases, with 12 bases remaining between them. CDR1 and CDR2 (germline): SEHNR, FQNEAQ (reference sequence). There are 15 residues in the CDR3. The entire variable domain, with the rest obtained from reference TRBV7-9 and TRBJ1-2, is as follows: DTGVSQNPRHKITKRGQNVTFRCDPISEHNRLYWYRQTLGQGPEFLTYFQNEAQLEKSRLLSDRFSAERPKGSFSTLEIQRTEQGDSAMYLCASSLGAGSDYGYTFGSGTRLTVV.

This clonotype was seen a few times. The V call is TRBV12-3 or TRBV12-4, the J call TRBJ2-5; a weak D match, TRBD2 (6 bases). Trimming took off 7 bases at V and 5 bases at J, with 20 bases between the two ends. The CDR3 runs to 15 residues. The CDR3 loop reads CASIPYLTSTETQYF. CDR3 bases: TGTGCCAGCATCCCTTACCTCACTAGCACGGAGACCCAGTACTTC.

The sample holds a few counts of this clonotype. The rearrangement links TRBV11-2 to TRBJ2-3, with a weak D call TRBD2 (6 bases). CDR1 is SGHAT, CDR2 FQNNGV, per germline. CDR3 length: 15 residues. Trimming removed 5 bases at V and 4 bases at J, with 16 bases between. The CDR3 spells CASSPRGWGADTQYF. The DNA of the CDR3 is TGTGCCAGCAGCCCCCGCGGGTGGGGGGCAGATACGCAGTATTTT.

Only a few counts were recorded for this clonotype. The rearrangement uses TRBV29-1 and TRBJ1-1; TRBD1 agrees at 10 bases. The ends lost 3 bases at V and 11 bases at J; junction bases unmatched: 9. This CDR3 comprises 13 residues. Germline loops: CDR1 SQVTM, CDR2 ANQGSEA. The CDR3 DNA sequence: TGCAGCGTTGAGGGGACAGGGGAACACTGGGCTTTCTTT. Translation: CSVEGTGEHWAFF.

J is TRBJ1-1 and V is TRBV7-2, with 8 bases lining up with TRBD1. CDR3 length: 13 residues. Losses at the gene ends were 2 bases for V and 8 bases for J; bases not matched to a gene: 4. The V gene's germline CDR1 is SGHTA and CDR2 FQGNSA. CDR3 region: CASSLLRQGEAFF. In DNA form, the CDR3 reads TGTGCCAGCAGCTTACTCAGACAGGGGGAAGCTTTCTTT.

In its sample, this clonotype was seen a few times. The chain is built from TRBV6-2 or TRBV6-3 and TRBJ2-7; D call uncertain. The V end was cut by 2 bases, the J end by 2 bases, with 10 bases between. Per the germline V gene, CDR1 is MNHEY and CDR2 is SVGEGT. CDR3 length equals 14 residues. The CDR3 nucleotides read TGTGCCAGCAGTTACACCGGCCCGACCTACGAGCAGTACTTC. This sequence encodes CASSYTGPTYEQYF.

This chain joins TRBV6-5 and TRBJ2-3; D uncertain. Between the trimmed V and J ends, which lost 5 bases and 4 bases, there was a span of 10 bases. This CDR3 has 13 residues. In germline, CDR1 is MNHEY, CDR2 SVGAGI. The CDR3 reads CASSALWADTQYF. As DNA, the CDR3 is TGTGCCAGCAGTGCCCTTTGGGCAGATACGCAGTATTTT.

This clonotype was found a few times. This chain connects TRBV20-1 to TRBJ2-3; either TRBD1 or TRBD2 may fit D (6 bases each). V was pared by 8 bases and J by 2 bases, with 14 bases between. This CDR3 has 13 amino acids. Germline V gene sequence: CDR1 DFQATT, CDR2 SNEGSKA (reference sequence). This chain's CDR3 is CSPKGGDTDTQYF. CDR3 nucleotide sequence: TGCAGTCCGAAGGGGGGCGACACAGATACGCAGTATTTT.

The chain is built from TRBV11-2 and TRBJ2-2; D call uncertain. Germline V gene sequence: CDR1 SGHAT, CDR2 FQNNGV. This CDR3 region has 15 residues. V lost 0 bases to trimming and J lost 3 bases, with 8 bases between them. The CDR3 reads CASSLDRGYTGELFF. The CDR3 DNA is TGTGCCAGCAGCTTAGATCGCGGATACACCGGGGAGCTGTTTTTT.

This clonotype was found a few times. The chain couples TRBV4-1 to TRBJ1-5, with D perhaps TRBD1 (6 bases). V was clipped by 3 bases and J by 4 bases, with 13 bases between them. Germline V gene sequence: CDR1 MGHRA, CDR2 YSYEKL. The CDR3 loop spans 15 amino acids. Here the CDR3 reads CASSQLAQGNQPQHF. CDR3 DNA: TGCGCCAGCAGCCAGCTTGCACAGGGAAATCAGCCCCAGCATTTT.

Only a few counts were recorded for this clonotype. The chain recombines TRBV21-1 with TRBJ2-7. TRBV21-1 is recorded as a pseudogene. This CDR3 region has 14 residues. The CDR3 DNA sequence: TGTGCCAGTCGGGCTGAAATTTCCTCCTACGAGCAGTACTTC. It translates to CASRAEISSYEQYF.

This clonotype was counted a few times. This rearrangement joins TRBV4-1 to TRBJ2-2, with D perhaps TRBD1 or TRBD2 (6 bases each). With 4 bases removed from V and 8 bases from J, the gap between germline ends came to 14 bases. Germline CDR1 MGHRA, CDR2 YSYEKL. CDR3 length: 14 residues. The CDR3 DNA sequence: TGCGCCAGCAGCCCGCTTGGGGGGCGGGGGGAGCTGTTTTTT. It codes for CASSPLGGRGELFF.

This clonotype has only a few counts. At one end, the junction sequence differs from germline, possibly due to a read error. The chain combines TRBV12-3 or TRBV12-4 with TRBJ2-5; 8 bases align to TRBD2. This CDR3 comprises 14 residues. DNA for the CDR3: TGCGCCAGCAGCCTGCGGGGGGACCAAGAGACCCAGTACTTC. This translates into CASSLRGDQETQYF.